Listed below are T cell receptor beta chains from one sample, sequenced in a study of immune evolution from preneoplasia to lung adenocarcinoma. Sequencing used immunoSEQ multiplex PCR; TCRdb keeps in-frame clones, though not all of them. The sample carries about 4,300 clones, around 88% recorded once. The sample was FFPE lung adenocarcinoma in situ tissue. Receptors were obtained from a person aged 60-80 years with lung adenocarcinoma. CDR3s include the opening cysteine and the closing phenylalanine or tryptophan. D genes are given only for firm matches. Where a row states a size, it is once, few, many or the class of an expanded clone; other rows omit it.

d_call j_call clone_size v_call cdr3_nt cdr3_aa
NA TRBJ1-3 NA TRBV25-1 TGTGCCAGCAGTGGGTCCAGGGCTGGAAACACCATATATTTT CASSGSRAGNTIYF
TRBD1 TRBJ1-2 NA TRBV30 TGTGCCTGGAGACGGACAGGGACGAGTGGCTACACCTTC CAWRRTGTSGYTF
NA TRBJ1-2 few TRBV28 TGTGCCAGCGGCCCCCCGCAAACAGGTCGCGGCTACACCTTC CASGPPQTGRGYTF
NA TRBJ2-6 NA TRBV9 TGTGCCAGCAGCCCAGGGCAACTAGTCTCTTCCTCTGGGGCCAACGTCCTGACTTTC CASSPGQLVSSSGANVLTF
NA TRBJ1-5 few TRBV30 TGTGCCTGGAGTGAACGCAGGGGCAATCAGCCCCAGCATTTT CAWSERRGNQPQHF
TRBD1 TRBJ1-1 NA TRBV7-8 TGTGCCAGCAGCTTAGGACAGGGGGCTGACACTGAAGCTTTCTTT CASSLGQGADTEAFF
TRBD1 TRBJ2-3 NA TRBV30 TGTGCCTGGACGAGGACAGGGGGGGCAGATACGCAGTATTTT CAWTRTGGADTQYF
NA TRBJ1-1 NA TRBV27 TGTGCCAGCTACCAAGGGGGAGGGTTTGGTTTCTTT CASYQGGGFGFF
NA TRBJ2-2 NA TRBV5-1 TGCGCCAGCCGGCAGATCGGGGAGCTGTTTTTT CASRQIGELFF
TRBD2 TRBJ2-3 NA TRBV9 TGTGCCAGCAGCCCTCGCGGACTAGCGGGGCTCACAGATACGCAGTATTTT CASSPRGLAGLTDTQYF
NA TRBJ1-3 once TRBV9 TGTGCCAGCGGCCTACAGGAATCCCGAAACACCATATATTTT CASGLQESRNTIYF
TRBD2 TRBJ2-1 NA TRBV28 TGTGCCAGCAGTTCCTTAGCGGGAGTAAATGAGCAGTTCTTC CASSSLAGVNEQFF
TRBD1 TRBJ1-1 once TRBV4-3 TGCGCCAGCAGCCAAGAGAACAGGGGGCTGTTGGACACTGAAGCTTTCTTT CASSQENRGLLDTEAFF
NA TRBJ2-7 NA TRBV21-1 TGTGCCAGCACGGTTCCAGGCGGGAGAGGGACCTACGAGCAGTACTTC CASTVPGGRGTYEQYF
NA TRBJ1-2 NA TRBV7-9 TGTGCCAGCAGCTTAGGTCAGGGGTTACGGGACTATGGCTACACCTTC CASSLGQGLRDYGYTF
NA TRBJ1-4 NA TRBV9 TGTGCCAGCAGCGTAGATCTCTACAGCGAAAAACTGTTTTTT CASSVDLYSEKLFF
TRBD2 TRBJ2-1 NA TRBV18 TGTGCCAGCTCACCATTGAGAGGACTAGCGGGGAGCTCCTACAATGAGCAGTTCTTC CASSPLRGLAGSSYNEQFF
NA TRBJ2-1 NA TRBV7-2 TGTGCCAGCAGCTTAACAGTAAACAATGAGCAGTTCTTC CASSLTVNNEQFF
TRBD1 TRBJ1-1 NA TRBV11-2 TGTGCCAGCAGCTTCCCGACAGGGATGAACACTGAAGCTTTCTTT CASSFPTGMNTEAFF
NA TRBJ2-1 NA TRBV19 TGTGCCAGTAGTATCTCGTACAATGAGCAGTTCTTC CASSISYNEQFF
NA TRBJ2-7 NA TRBV28 TGTGCCAGCAGTTTACAGGGATTAAGCGAGCAGTACTTC CASSLQGLSEQYF
TRBD1 TRBJ2-1 NA TRBV5-1 TGCGCCAGCAGCCAGGGGACAGGGGCGGTTGAGCAGTTCTTC CASSQGTGAVEQFF
TRBD2 TRBJ2-3 NA TRBV28 TGTGCCAGCAGTTCGGTGCTAGCGGGGGGGCATTATACGCAGTATTTT CASSSVLAGGHYTQYF
NA TRBJ1-1 NA TRBV28 TGTGCCAGCAGTTTAACGGGGGGCAGGACGAAAGCTTTCTTT CASSLTGGRTKAFF
NA TRBJ2-7 NA TRBV28 TGTGCCAGCACCCTTCGCGGCCGATTAAGGTACGAGCAGTACTTC CASTLRGRLRYEQYF
NA TRBJ2-7 NA TRBV14 TGTGCCAGCAGCGGGGTGACCTACGAGCAGTACTTC CASSGVTYEQYF
NA TRBJ2-5 once TRBV25-1 TGTGCCAGCAGTGACTCCGGGGGCCGCGAGACCCAGTACTTC CASSDSGGRETQYF
NA TRBJ1-5 NA TRBV6-1 TGTGCCAGCAGTGAAAGGGGGGGCACTCAGCCCCAGCATTTT CASSERGGTQPQHF
NA TRBJ1-1 NA TRBV10-3 TGTGCCATCAGTGCTGTGGGTGAGACTGAAGCTTTCTTT CAISAVGETEAFF
NA TRBJ2-1 NA TRBV6-4 TGTGCCAGCAGTGTCAGGACGGGAGAAAGCAATGAGCAGTTCTTC CASSVRTGESNEQFF